The 10 T cell receptor beta chains listed next were all sequenced from one sample in a study of monozygotic twins with inflammatory bowel disease. TCRdb re-called the 5' RACE reads and gives one entry per CDR3 protein, without DNA. The table lists fewer than 350,000 distinct CDR3 sequences. Sequenced material: blood. The receptors were gathered from a human donor with ulcerative colitis or Crohn's disease, or a healthy co-twin of an affected twin (not recorded which).

This chain links TRBV13 with TRBJ1-2. This CDR3 is 15 amino acids long. Germline V lookup: CDR1 PRHDT, CDR2 FYEKMQ (reference sequence). CDR3 sequence: CASSSPTNSRYGYTF.

V and J are TRBV5-6 and TRBJ2-3; TCRdb calls TRBD1, which cannot be checked without DNA. Germline V gene sequence: CDR1 SGHDT, CDR2 YYEEEE. The length of the CDR3 is 16 residues. The CDR3 sequence is CASSLAGQGGTDTQYF.

The chain links TRBV5-1 to TRBJ2-1. CDR1 and CDR2 (germline): SGHRS, YFSETQ. The CDR3 is 12 residues long. Here the CDR3 reads CASSFSDNEQFF.

The chain couples TRBV18 to TRBJ1-2. This CDR3 is built from 13 residues. Looked up from germline, CDR1 is KGHSH and CDR2 is LQKENI. CDR3 region: CASSPTDVWGYTF.

The rearrangement joins TRBV15 to TRBJ2-5; without DNA, the TCRdb call of TRBD1 cannot be checked. CDR3 length equals 16 residues. Germline CDR1 is LNHNV and CDR2 is YYDKDF (reference sequence). CDR3 residues: CATTRDLGGAAGTQYF.

The gene calls are TRBV7-2 and TRBJ1-2; no DNA is available, so the TRBD1 call from TCRdb remains unchecked. The CDR3 covers 14 residues. The germline gives CDR1 SGHTA, CDR2 FQGNSA. Here the CDR3 reads CASRRPGQGFGYTF.

This chain connects TRBV7-8 to TRBJ1-2; TCRdb's assignment of TRBD1 cannot be checked, as there is no DNA. Germline CDR1 is SGHVS and CDR2 is FQNEAQ. The CDR3 covers 15 residues. CDR3 sequence: CASSLGGEQIYGYTF.

The chain joins TRBV7-9 to TRBJ2-4; TCRdb selects TRBD1, and the lack of DNA leaves this call unchecked. Germline V gives CDR1 SEHNR, CDR2 FQNEAQ (reference sequence). This CDR3 is 13 amino acids long. CDR3 region: CASSALGGDIQYF.

The chain carries TRBV28 and TRBJ2-5; absent DNA, TCRdb's TRBD1 call cannot be checked. The CDR3 is 16 amino acids. Germline V gives CDR1 MDHEN, CDR2 SYDVKM. The CDR3 is CASSRITGFAEETQYF.

V gene TRBV25-1 combines with J gene TRBJ2-5; TCRdb designates TRBD1, a call that cannot be tested without DNA. CDR1 is MGHDK and CDR2 is SYGVNS in the germline V gene. The CDR3 runs 16 residues. The CDR3 loop reads CASSDPSNRGQETQYF.